These 20 T cell receptor beta chains came from one sample sequenced in a study of blood T cell repertoires in COVID-19. Assay: immunoSEQ multiplex PCR; the TCRdb copy retains only in-frame clones and omits some. The sample shows 270,000 or so clones, approximately 83% of them seen only once. Specimen: peripheral blood. The receptors here all came from a human donor in a cohort sampled during active COVID-19.

This chain links TRBV4-1 with TRBJ1-1, with TRBD1 identical over 7 bases. The germline V gene has CDR1 MGHRA and CDR2 YSYEKL. This CDR3 contains 17 residues. The junction had 9 bases not matched to a gene; V was cut back by 1 base and J by 1 base. The CDR3 DNA reads TGCGCCAGCAGCCAAGGAAGGAGCAGGGGGGCGAACACTGAAGCTTTCTTT. Its protein is CASSQGRSRGANTEAFF.

The chain combines TRBV7-3 with TRBJ2-7; D gene uncertain. Germline CDR1 reads SGHTA; CDR2 reads FQGTGA. The CDR3 length is 15 residues. V was cut by 5 bases and J by 6 bases, with 20 bases left in between. The CDR3 spells CASSPALAASSEQYF. The CDR3 DNA reads TGTGCCAGCAGCCCAGCCCTCGCGGCCAGCTCCGAGCAGTACTTC.

The chain carries TRBV28 and TRBJ1-4; 7 bases are shared with TRBD1. The CDR3 sequence is 14 residues long. Trimming cost V 5 bases and J 8 bases; bases outside gene matches: 8. Germline V CDR1 and CDR2: MDHEN, SYDVKM. The CDR3 loop reads CASSRGGAEEKLFF. CDR3 coding DNA: TGTGCCAGCAGTCGAGGGGGCGCGGAGGAAAAACTGTTTTTT.

In its sample, this clone was seen once. V gene TRBV21-1 combines with J gene TRBJ2-7; the table's D gene call, TRBD2, was not cross checked with the DNA. TRBV21-1 has pseudogene status. CDR3 length equals 17 residues. The CDR3 coding sequence is TGTGCCAGCAGTACTCCGAGTAGCGGGAGCCTTTCCTACGAGCAGTACTTC. The encoded protein is CASSTPSSGSLSYEQYF.

The chain joins TRBV7-9 to TRBJ1-4, with D perhaps TRBD1 (5 bases). The CDR3 runs to 16 residues. Germline V gene data show CDR1 as SEHNR and CDR2 as FQNEAQ (reference sequence). Trimming pared 2 bases from V and 7 bases from J, leaving 17 bases between. CDR3: CASSLFGAGITEKLFF. In DNA form, the CDR3 reads TGTGCCAGCAGCTTATTCGGTGCAGGGATTACTGAAAAACTGTTTTTT.

This chain joins TRBV4-3 and TRBJ2-7, with 9 bases matching TRBD1. J gave up 6 bases and V 4 bases, and 7 bases lay outside the gene matches. Germline CDR1 reads LGHNA; CDR2 reads YSLEER. The CDR3 is 14 amino acids. The CDR3 is CASSPGQGSGEQYF. In nucleotides, the CDR3 is TGCGCCAGCAGCCCGGGACAGGGTTCAGGCGAGCAGTACTTC.

The chain joins TRBV15 to TRBJ1-4; D perhaps matches TRBD1 (6 bases). The CDR3 consists of 16 residues. Germline loops: CDR1 LNHNV, CDR2 YYDKDF (reference sequence). The V gene lost 5 bases and the J gene lost 2 bases, with 15 bases spanning the gap. As DNA, the CDR3 is TGTGCCACCAGCCCATGGGGGCTTAGGACTAATGAAAAACTGTTTTTT. The encoded protein is CATSPWGLRTNEKLFF.

This clone was seen a single time. The chain is built from TRBV6-5 and TRBJ1-1, with TRBD1 identical over 8 bases. The CDR3 loop spans 14 amino acids. Trimming took 6 bases from V and 2 from J; bases not matched to a gene: 5. CDR1 and CDR2 from the germline V gene are MNHEY and SVGAGI. The CDR3 loop is CASRPTGANTEAFF. CDR3 bases: TGTGCCAGCAGACCGACAGGGGCCAACACTGAAGCTTTCTTT.

V and J are TRBV6-6 and TRBJ2-5, with 8 bases aligning to TRBD2. After removal of 2 bases from V and 4 bases from J, the junction contained 3 bases not matched to a gene. Germline V lookup: CDR1 MNHNY, CDR2 SVGAGI (reference sequence). The CDR3 consists of 14 residues. CDR3 in DNA: TGTGCCAGCAGTTACAAGCGGGAGAGAGAGACCCAGTACTTC. It yields the protein CASSYKRERETQYF.

This clone was seen once. This chain joins TRBV19 and TRBJ1-1; 7 nucleotides agree with TRBD1. The ends lost 3 bases at V and 0 bases at J; junction bases unmatched: 4. The CDR3 runs 15 residues. Germline CDR1 is LNHDA and CDR2 is SQIVND (reference sequence). DNA for the CDR3: TGTGCCAGTAGTATCGCGACAGGGATGAACACTGAAGCTTTCTTT. Protein sequence: CASSIATGMNTEAFF.

The table lists this clone with a count of one. This chain connects TRBV2 to TRBJ2-3, with D tentatively TRBD2 (6 bases). This CDR3 contains 12 residues. V was cut by 7 bases and J by 8 bases, with 13 bases left in between. Germline CDR1 SNHLY, CDR2 FYNNEI. CDR3 in amino acids: CASILLGGTQYF. CDR3 bases: TGTGCCAGCATTCTACTGGGGGGTACGCAGTATTTT.

This clone has a handful of counts. Here the CDR3 reads CSASLGVDRNYGYTF. The CDR3 bases are TGCAGTGCTAGTTTAGGGGTCGACAGGAACTATGGCTACACCTTC. The chain joins TRBV20-1 to TRBJ1-2; possibly TRBD1 for D (6 bases). Germline V lookup: CDR1 DFQATT, CDR2 SNEGSKA (reference sequence). This CDR3 has 15 residues. Trimming stripped 3 bases from V and 2 bases from J, with 16 bases between.

This chain connects TRBV11-2 to TRBJ2-7, with D maybe TRBD2 (6 bases). From germline, CDR1 is SGHAT and CDR2 FQNNGV. The CDR3 has 15 amino acids. V was clipped by 0 bases and J by 2 bases, with 11 bases between them. The CDR3 nucleotides are TGTGCCAGCAGCTTAGAATTTAGCGGTCCCTACGAGCAGTACTTC. The encoded protein is CASSLEFSGPYEQYF.

The chain recombines TRBV28 with TRBJ1-6; 9 nucleotides line up with TRBD1. V lost 2 bases and J lost 7; bases outside the gene matches: 6. The V gene's germline CDR1 is MDHEN and CDR2 SYDVKM. This CDR3 has 16 amino acids. The CDR3 is CASSLGTGSLNSPLHF. The CDR3 DNA follows: TGTGCCAGCAGTTTAGGGACAGGGTCGTTGAATTCACCCCTCCACTTT.

The genes are TRBV18 and TRBJ1-1, with TRBD1 matching over 9 bases. The CDR3 has 15 residues. Germline lookup yields CDR1 KGHSH and CDR2 LQKENI. Trimming at V came to 3 bases and at J to 6 bases, leaving 8 bases not matched to a gene. The CDR3 DNA reads TGTGCCAGCTCACCCAGTACAGGGGGCAGGTCTGAAGCTTTCTTT. This sequence encodes CASSPSTGGRSEAFF.

This clone was seen a handful of times. This CDR3 reads CASKGSNQGPLHF. The CDR3 nucleotides read TGTGCCAGCAAGGGTTCCAACCAGGGACCCCTCCACTTT. The chain joins TRBV3-1 (or the pseudogene TRBV3-2) to TRBJ1-6, with D perhaps matching TRBD1 (5 bases). This CDR3 has 13 amino acids. Deletions cut 7 bases from V and 12 bases from J, with 16 bases between. Germline-derived CDR1 and CDR2 are LGHDT and YNNKEL (reference sequence).

V and J are TRBV24-1 and TRBJ2-1, with D maybe TRBD2 (5 bases). The CDR3 is 11 residues long. V lost 10 bases to trimming and J lost 5 bases, with 8 bases between them. The germline V gene has CDR1 KGHDR and CDR2 SFDVKD. The CDR3 bases are TGTGCCACGGAGGAGAACAATGAGCAGTTCTTC. Translated, it gives CATEENNEQFF.

This clone was counted ten times or more. The genes are TRBV6-2 or TRBV6-3 and TRBJ1-2, with D possibly being TRBD1 (6 bases). Germline CDR1 MNHEY, CDR2 SVGEGT. The CDR3 has 15 amino acids. V was pared by 2 bases and J by 4 bases, with 14 bases between. In DNA, the CDR3 is TGTGCCAGCAGTTACGGACAGAATAACATCTATGGCTACACCTTC. It yields the protein CASSYGQNNIYGYTF.

This clone has only a few counts. The gene calls are TRBV24-1 and TRBJ2-5, with 9 nucleotides matching TRBD2. This CDR3 comprises 17 residues. Germline V gene sequence: CDR1 KGHDR, CDR2 SFDVKD. V dropped 5 bases and J dropped 4; count of bases not matched to a gene: 13. This CDR3 is CATSAPGLAQSGETQYF. CDR3 nucleotide sequence: TGTGCCACCAGTGCCCCGGGACTAGCCCAATCGGGAGAGACCCAGTACTTC.

This clone was counted between two and nine times. V is TRBV19 and J is TRBJ1-3; 9 bases are a match to TRBD1. This CDR3 is 13 amino acids long. CDR1 is LNHDA and CDR2 is SQIVND in the germline V gene (reference sequence). The CDR3 DNA sequence: TGTGCTACAGGGGGCCAGGTTGGAAACACCATATATTTT. Its protein is CATGGQVGNTIYF.